Given below is one TCR beta chain in context. One junction end does not reproduce the germline sequence, and a read error may be involved. The data were obtained in a study of tumor-infiltrating lymphocytes in primary liver carcinoma. Co-extraction yielded RNA and DNA from 20-30 mg of unsorted bulk tissue. Synthesis of TCR beta cDNA was carried out from about 540 ng total RNA with a constant-region primer. Slightly modified ARM-PCR served as the procedure for the TCR beta libraries. These libraries came from three rounds of nested multiplex PCR. PCR rounds one and two used TRBV1-TRBV30 forward primers with a C-beta reverse primer for roughly 10 cycles each. MiXCR was run by TCRdb on the multiplex PCR reads, yielding one entry per CDR3 protein. Of about 78,000 distinct CDR3 sequences listed, 60% to 80% are singletons. The CDR3 contains 14 residues. The germline gives CDR1 SGHAT, CDR2 FQNNGV.

The sequencing sample was made of liver tumor tissue from sampling region 4. Subset indicated: tumor region T4, right-lateral pole. The clonotype was recovered from a man aged 40-49 years with primary liver carcinoma and hepatitis B virus infection. The gene calls are TRBV11-2 and TRBJ2-1; no clear D. CDR3: CTSNSVAGGNEQFF. Written as DNA, the CDR3 is TGTACCAGCAACTCCGTTGCAGGCGGTAATGAGCAGTTCTTC.